This T cell receptor (beta chain) appears in the sequencing data of a study of cytomegalovirus exposure and HLA in healthy donors. For the study at large: Falling in the Caucasian-associated ancestry cluster were 80% to 85% of approximately 410 genotyped donors.

Points on this clone: What it binds is unknown.

PCR involved 60 Vbeta and 13 Jbeta primers. Profiled with immunoSEQ multiplex PCR; TCRdb holds only in-frame clones, not every one. The table lists under 150,000 clones, 78% of them singletons. Study-level results: Altogether, 160 or so TCR beta chains were recorded as cytomegalovirus-associated. Indistinguishability led to the exclusion of some V segments, TRBV6-2 and TRBV6-3 included.

The V and J ends lost 3 bases and 4 bases respectively, with 16 bases between them. CDR1 SGHNT and CDR2 YYREEE come from the germline V gene (reference sequence). This CDR3 contains 15 residues. The V and J genes are TRBV5-4 and TRBJ1-2; D is unclear. The receptor's source is a male donor in good health and CMV-seronegative. The sequencing input was PBMCs. CDR3 DNA: TGTGCCAGCAGCTCAGATCACCTAGCCGGCTATGGCTACACCTTC. Protein: CASSSDHLAGYGYTF. Based on the CDR3 plus reference TRBV5-4 and TRBJ1-2, the full variable domain is ETGVTQSPTHLIKTRGQQVTLRCSSQSGHNTVSWYQQALGQGPQFIFQYYREEENGRGNFPPRFSGLQFPNYSSELNVNALELDDSALYLCASSSDHLAGYGYTFGSGTRLTVV.